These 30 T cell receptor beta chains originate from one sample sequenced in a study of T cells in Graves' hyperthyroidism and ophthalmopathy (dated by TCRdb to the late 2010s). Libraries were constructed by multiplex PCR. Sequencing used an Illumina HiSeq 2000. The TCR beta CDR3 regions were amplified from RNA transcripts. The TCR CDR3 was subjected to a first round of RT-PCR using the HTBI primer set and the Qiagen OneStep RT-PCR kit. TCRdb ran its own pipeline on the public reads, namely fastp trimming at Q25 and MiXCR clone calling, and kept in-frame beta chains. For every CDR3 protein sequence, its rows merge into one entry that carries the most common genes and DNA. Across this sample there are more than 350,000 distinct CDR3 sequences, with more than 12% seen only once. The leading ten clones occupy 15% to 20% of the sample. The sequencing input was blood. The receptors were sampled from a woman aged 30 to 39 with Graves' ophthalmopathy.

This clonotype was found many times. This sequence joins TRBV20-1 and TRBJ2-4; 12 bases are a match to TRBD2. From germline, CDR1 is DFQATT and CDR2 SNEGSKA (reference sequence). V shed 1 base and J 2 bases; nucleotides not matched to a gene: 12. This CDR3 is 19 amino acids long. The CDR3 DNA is TGCAGTGCTAGAGTTTTTCGGACTAGCGGGGTCGGAACCAAAAACATTCAGTACTTC. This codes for CSARVFRTSGVGTKNIQYF.

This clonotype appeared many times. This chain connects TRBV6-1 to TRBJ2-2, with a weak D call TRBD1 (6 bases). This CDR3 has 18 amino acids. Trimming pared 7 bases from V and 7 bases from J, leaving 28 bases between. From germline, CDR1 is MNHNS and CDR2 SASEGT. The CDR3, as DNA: TGTGCCAGCATGGGGTGGGGATCACAGGGATCAGAATTCGGGGAGCTGTTTTTT. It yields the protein CASMGWGSQGSEFGELFF.

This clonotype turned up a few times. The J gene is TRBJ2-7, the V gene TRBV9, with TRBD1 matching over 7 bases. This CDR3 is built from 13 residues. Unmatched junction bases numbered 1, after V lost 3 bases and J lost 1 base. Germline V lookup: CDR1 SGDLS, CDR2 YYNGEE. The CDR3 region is CASSATGSYEQYF. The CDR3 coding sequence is TGTGCCAGCAGCGCGACAGGGTCCTACGAGCAGTACTTC.

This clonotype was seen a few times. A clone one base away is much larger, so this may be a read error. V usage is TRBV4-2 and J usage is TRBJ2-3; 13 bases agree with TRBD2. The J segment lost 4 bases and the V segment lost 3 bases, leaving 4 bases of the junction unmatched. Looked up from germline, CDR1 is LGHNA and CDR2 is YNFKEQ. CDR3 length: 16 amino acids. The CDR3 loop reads CASSHETSGGADTQYF. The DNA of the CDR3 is TGTGCCAGCAGCCACGAAACTAGCGGGGGGGCAGATACGCAGTATTTT.

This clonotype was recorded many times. The CDR3 loop is CASSLGDRGQYEQYF. The DNA for the CDR3 is TGTGCCAGCAGCTTAGGGGACAGGGGGCAGTACGAGCAGTACTTC. The genes are TRBV13 and TRBJ2-7, with 11 positions matching TRBD1. Germline lookup yields CDR1 PRHDT and CDR2 FYEKMQ (reference sequence). J lost 4 bases, V lost 0 bases, and 2 bases had no gene match. The CDR3 runs 15 residues.

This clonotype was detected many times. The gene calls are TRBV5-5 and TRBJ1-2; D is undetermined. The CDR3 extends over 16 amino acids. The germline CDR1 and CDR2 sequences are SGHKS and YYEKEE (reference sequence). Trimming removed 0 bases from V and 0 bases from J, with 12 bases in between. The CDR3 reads CASSLAPSGSNYGYTF. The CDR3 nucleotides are TGTGCCAGCAGCTTGGCCCCTTCAGGCTCTAACTATGGCTACACCTTC.

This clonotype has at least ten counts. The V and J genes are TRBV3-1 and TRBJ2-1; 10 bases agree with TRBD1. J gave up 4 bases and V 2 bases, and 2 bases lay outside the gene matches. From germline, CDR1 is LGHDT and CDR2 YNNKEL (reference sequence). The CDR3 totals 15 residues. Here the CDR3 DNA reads TGTGCCAGCAGCCAACGACAGGGGGCTTACAATGAGCAGTTCTTC. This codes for CASSQRQGAYNEQFF.

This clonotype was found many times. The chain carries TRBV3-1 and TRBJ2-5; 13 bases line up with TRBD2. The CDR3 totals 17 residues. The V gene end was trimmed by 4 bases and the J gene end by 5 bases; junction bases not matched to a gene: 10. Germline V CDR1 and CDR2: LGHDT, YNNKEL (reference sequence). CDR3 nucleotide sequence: TGTGCCAGCAGCCCCCGGATACTAGCGGGGGGGCAGGAGACCCAGTACTTC. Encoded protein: CASSPRILAGGQETQYF.

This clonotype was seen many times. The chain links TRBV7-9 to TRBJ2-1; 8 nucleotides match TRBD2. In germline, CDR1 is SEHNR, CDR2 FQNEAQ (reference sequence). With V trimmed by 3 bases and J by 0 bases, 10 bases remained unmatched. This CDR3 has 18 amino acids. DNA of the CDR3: TGTGCCAGCAGCTTCCCCCAAACCGGGACTAGCTCCTACAATGAGCAGTTCTTC. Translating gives CASSFPQTGTSSYNEQFF.

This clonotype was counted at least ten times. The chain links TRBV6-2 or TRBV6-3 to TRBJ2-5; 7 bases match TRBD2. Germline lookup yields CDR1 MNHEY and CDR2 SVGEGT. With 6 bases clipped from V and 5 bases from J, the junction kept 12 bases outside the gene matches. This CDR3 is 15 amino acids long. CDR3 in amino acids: CASSPFQRGLETQYF. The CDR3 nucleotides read TGTGCCAGCAGCCCGTTCCAGCGGGGTTTGGAGACCCAGTACTTC.

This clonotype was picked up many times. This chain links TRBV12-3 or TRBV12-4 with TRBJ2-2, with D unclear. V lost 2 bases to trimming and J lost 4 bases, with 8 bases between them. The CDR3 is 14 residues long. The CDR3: CASSLHISTGELFF. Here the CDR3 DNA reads TGTGCCAGCAGTTTACATATAAGCACCGGGGAGCTGTTTTTT.

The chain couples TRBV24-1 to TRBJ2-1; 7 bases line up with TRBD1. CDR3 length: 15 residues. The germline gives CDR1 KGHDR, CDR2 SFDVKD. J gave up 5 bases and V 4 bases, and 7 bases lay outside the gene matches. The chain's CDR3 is CATSELGQANNEQFF. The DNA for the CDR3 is TGTGCCACCAGTGAACTCGGACAGGCTAACAATGAGCAGTTCTTC.

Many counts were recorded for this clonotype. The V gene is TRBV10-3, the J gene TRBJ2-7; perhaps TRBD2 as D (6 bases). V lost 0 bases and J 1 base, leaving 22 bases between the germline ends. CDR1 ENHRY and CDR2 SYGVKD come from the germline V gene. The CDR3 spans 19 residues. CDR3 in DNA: TGTGCCATCAGTGAGTCTCCTCTCAAGGAGGGGTTGGGTTCCTACGAGCAGTACTTC. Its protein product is CAISESPLKEGLGSYEQYF.

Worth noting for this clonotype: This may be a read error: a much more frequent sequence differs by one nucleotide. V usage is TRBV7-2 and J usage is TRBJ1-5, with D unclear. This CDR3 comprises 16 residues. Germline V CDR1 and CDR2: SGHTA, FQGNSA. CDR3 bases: TGTGCCAGCAGCGCCCGGACTCAGTTCGGCAATCGGCCCCAGCATTTT. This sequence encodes CASSARTQFGNRPQHF.

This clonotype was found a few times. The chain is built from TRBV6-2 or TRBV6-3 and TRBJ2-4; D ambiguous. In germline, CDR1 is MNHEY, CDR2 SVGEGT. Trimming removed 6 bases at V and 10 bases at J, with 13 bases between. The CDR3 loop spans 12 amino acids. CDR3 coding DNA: TGTGCCAGCAGCGAGAGTCCCTTTATTCAGTACTTC. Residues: CASSESPFIQYF.

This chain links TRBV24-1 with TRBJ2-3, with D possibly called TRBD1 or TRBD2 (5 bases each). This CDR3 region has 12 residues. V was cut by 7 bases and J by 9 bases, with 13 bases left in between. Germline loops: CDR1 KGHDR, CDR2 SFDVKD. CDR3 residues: CATSLLGATQYF. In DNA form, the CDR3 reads TGTGCCACCAGCCTCCTCGGGGCAACGCAGTATTTT.

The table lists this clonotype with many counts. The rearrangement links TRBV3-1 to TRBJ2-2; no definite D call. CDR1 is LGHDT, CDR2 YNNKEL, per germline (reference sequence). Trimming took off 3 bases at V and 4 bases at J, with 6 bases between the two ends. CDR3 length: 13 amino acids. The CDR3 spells CASSHESTGELFF. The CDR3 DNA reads TGTGCCAGCAGCCATGAAAGCACCGGGGAGCTGTTTTTT.

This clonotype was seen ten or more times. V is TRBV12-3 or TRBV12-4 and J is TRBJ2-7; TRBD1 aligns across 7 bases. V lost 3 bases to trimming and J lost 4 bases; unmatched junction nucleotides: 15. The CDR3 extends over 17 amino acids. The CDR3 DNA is TGTGCCAGCAGTTTTAGCATGGGACAGCCAAGGGGATACGAGCAGTACTTC. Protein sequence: CASSFSMGQPRGYEQYF.

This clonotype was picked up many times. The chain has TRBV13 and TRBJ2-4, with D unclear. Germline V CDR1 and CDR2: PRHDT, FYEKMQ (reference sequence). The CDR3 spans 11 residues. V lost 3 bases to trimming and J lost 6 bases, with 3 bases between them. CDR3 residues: CASSLGNIQYF. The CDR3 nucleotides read TGTGCCAGCAGCTTGGGAAACATTCAGTACTTC. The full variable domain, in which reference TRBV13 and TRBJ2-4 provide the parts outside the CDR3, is AAGVIQSPRHLIKEKRETATLKCYPIPRHDTVYWYQQGPGQDPQFLISFYEKMQSDKGSIPDRFSAQQFSDYHSELNMSSLELGDSALYFCASSLGNIQYFGAGTRLSVL.

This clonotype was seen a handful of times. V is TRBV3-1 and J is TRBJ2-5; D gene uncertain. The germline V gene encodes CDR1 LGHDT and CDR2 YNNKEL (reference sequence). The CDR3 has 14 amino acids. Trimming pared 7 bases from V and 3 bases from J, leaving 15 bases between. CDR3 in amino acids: CASMQDPPKETQYF. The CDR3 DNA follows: TGTGCCAGCATGCAAGATCCGCCTAAAGAGACCCAGTACTTC.

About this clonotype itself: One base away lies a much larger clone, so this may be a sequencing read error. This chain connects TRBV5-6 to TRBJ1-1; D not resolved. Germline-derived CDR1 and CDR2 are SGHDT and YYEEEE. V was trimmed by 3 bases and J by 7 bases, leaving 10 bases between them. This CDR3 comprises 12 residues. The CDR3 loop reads CASSSKMGEAFF. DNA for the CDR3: TGTGCCAGCAGCTCCAAGATGGGTGAAGCTTTCTTT.

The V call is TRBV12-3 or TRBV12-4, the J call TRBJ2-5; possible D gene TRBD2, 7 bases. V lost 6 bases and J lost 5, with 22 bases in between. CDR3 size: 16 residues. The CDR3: CASSPRGGGPGETQYF. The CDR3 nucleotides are TGTGCCAGCAGCCCCCGGGGAGGGGGGCCGGGGGAGACCCAGTACTTC.

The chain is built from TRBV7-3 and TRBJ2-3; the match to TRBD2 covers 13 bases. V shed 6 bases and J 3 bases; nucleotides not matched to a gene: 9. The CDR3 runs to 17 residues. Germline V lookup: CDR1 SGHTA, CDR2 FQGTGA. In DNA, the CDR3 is TGTGCCAGCAGTTTTACCACTAGCGGGGGGGCAACAGATACGCAGTATTTT. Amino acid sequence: CASSFTTSGGATDTQYF.

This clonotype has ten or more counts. The CDR3 nucleotides are TGTGCCAGCAGTTTTGGGGGGGTTTCTTACGAGCAGTACTTC. It specifies CASSFGGVSYEQYF. The rearrangement joins TRBV12-3 or TRBV12-4 to TRBJ2-7, with 7 positions matching TRBD2. V was pared by 3 bases and J by 4 bases, with 6 bases of the junction left unmatched. The CDR3 runs 14 residues.

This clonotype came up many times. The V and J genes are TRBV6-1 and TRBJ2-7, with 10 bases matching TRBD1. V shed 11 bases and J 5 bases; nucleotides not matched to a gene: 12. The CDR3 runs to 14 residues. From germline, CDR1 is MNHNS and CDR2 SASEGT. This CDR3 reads CAFPPGTGDNEQYF. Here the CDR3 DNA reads TGTGCCTTCCCGCCCGGGACAGGGGATAACGAGCAGTACTTC.

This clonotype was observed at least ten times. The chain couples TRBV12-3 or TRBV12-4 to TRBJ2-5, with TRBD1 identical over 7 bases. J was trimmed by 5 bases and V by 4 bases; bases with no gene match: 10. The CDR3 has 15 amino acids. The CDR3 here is CASSSTTGAWETQYF. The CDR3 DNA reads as TGTGCCAGCAGTTCCACAACAGGGGCCTGGGAGACCCAGTACTTC.

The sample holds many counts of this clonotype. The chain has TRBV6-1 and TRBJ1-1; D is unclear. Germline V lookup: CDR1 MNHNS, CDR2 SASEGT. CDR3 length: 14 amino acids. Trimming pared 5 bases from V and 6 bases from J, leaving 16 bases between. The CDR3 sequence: CASSKIQVNAEAFF. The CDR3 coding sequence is TGTGCCAGCAGTAAAATACAAGTTAACGCTGAAGCTTTCTTT.

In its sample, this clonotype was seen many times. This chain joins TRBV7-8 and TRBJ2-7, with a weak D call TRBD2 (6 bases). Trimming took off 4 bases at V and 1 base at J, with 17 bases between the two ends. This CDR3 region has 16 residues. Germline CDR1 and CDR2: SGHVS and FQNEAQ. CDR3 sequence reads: CASSSRAGQGSYEQYF. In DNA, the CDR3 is TGTGCCAGCAGCTCTCGTGCGGGGCAGGGATCCTACGAGCAGTACTTC. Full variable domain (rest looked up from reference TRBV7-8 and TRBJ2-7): GAGVSQSPRYKVAKRGQDVALRCDPISGHVSLFWYQQALGQGPEFLTYFQNEAQLDKSGLPSDRFFAERPEGSVSTLKIQRTQQEDSAVYLCASSSRAGQGSYEQYFGPGTRLTVT.

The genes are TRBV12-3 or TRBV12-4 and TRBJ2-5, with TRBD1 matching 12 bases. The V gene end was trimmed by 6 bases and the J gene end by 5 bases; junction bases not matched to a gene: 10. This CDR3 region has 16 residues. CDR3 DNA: TGTGCCAGCAGCCTTGCGGGACAGGGGGCGGCCGAGACCCAGTACTTC. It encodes CASSLAGQGAAETQYF.

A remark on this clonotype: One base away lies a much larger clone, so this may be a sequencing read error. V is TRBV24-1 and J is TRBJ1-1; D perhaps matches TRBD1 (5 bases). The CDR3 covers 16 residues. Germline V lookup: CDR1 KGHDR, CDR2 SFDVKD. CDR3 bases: TGTGCCTCCAGTGACCCGAGAGGGGCCTGGAGGGCTGAAGCTTTCTTT. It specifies CASSDPRGAWRAEAFF.